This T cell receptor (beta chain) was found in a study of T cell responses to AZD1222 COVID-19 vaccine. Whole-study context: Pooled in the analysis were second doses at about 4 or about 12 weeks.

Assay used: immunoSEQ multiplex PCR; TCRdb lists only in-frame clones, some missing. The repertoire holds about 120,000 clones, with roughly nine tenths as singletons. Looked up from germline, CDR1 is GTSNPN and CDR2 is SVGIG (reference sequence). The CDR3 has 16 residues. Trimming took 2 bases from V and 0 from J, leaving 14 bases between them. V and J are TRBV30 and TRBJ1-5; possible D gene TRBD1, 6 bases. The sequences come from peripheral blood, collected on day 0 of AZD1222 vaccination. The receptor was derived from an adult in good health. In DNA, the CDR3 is TGTGCCTGGAGTCCCCGGGGGGGCTATAGCAATCAGCCCCAGCATTTT. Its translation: CAWSPRGGYSNQPQHF.